The rows below give T cell receptor beta chains drawn from one sample of a study of sequential checkpoint blockade in melanoma. The method was immunoSEQ multiplex PCR; TCRdb's version includes in-frame clones alone and lacks a portion of them. The table lists fewer than 40,000 clones, approximately 86% of them singletons. Here the sequenced sample was CD8+ T cells sorted from blood (inferred from file names), taken from a patient given nivolumab and ipilimumab in sequence. These TCRs come from a human donor with melanoma. The CDR3 runs from the conserved cysteine through the conserved F or W. D genes are given only for firm matches. Clone size is stated in some rows and not others, as once, few, many or a class when expanded.

j_call: TRBJ2-7; clone_size: -; v_call: TRBV5-4; d_call: TRBD1; cdr3_nt: TGTGCCAGCAGCTCTAGGACAGGGGGGGGCGAGCAGTACTTC; cdr3_aa: CASSSRTGGGEQYF
j_call: TRBJ1-6; clone_size: -; v_call: TRBV7-9; d_call: -; cdr3_nt: TGTGCCAGCAGCCGCCCGGGGGGAGTGTCAGGTCCCCTCCACTTT; cdr3_aa: CASSRPGGVSGPLHF
j_call: TRBJ2-7; clone_size: -; v_call: TRBV4-3; d_call: TRBD1; cdr3_nt: TGCGCCAGCAGCCAAACAACTGTATGGACAGGGGACGAGCAGTACTTC; cdr3_aa: CASSQTTVWTGDEQYF
j_call: TRBJ2-3; clone_size: -; v_call: TRBV5-6; d_call: TRBD2; cdr3_nt: TGTGCCAGCAGCTTTGGGGCTAGCGGGTACACAGATACGCAGTATTTT; cdr3_aa: CASSFGASGYTDTQYF
j_call: TRBJ2-2; clone_size: -; v_call: TRBV30; d_call: -; cdr3_nt: TGTGCCTGGAGCCCAGAGGGGACTCACCACACCGGGGAGCTGTTTTTT; cdr3_aa: CAWSPEGTHHTGELFF
j_call: TRBJ2-3; clone_size: -; v_call: TRBV5-1; d_call: -; cdr3_nt: TGCGCCAGCAGCTTGGCAGTCTTGTCCACAGATACGCAGTATTTT; cdr3_aa: CASSLAVLSTDTQYF
j_call: TRBJ2-3; clone_size: once; v_call: TRBV27; d_call: -; cdr3_nt: TGTGCCAGCAGAAGCTTAGATACGCAGTATTTT; cdr3_aa: CASRSLDTQYF
j_call: TRBJ1-4; clone_size: -; v_call: TRBV19; d_call: TRBD1; cdr3_nt: TGTGCCAGTCGCGACAGGGGGCCAACTAATGAAAAACTGTTTTTT; cdr3_aa: CASRDRGPTNEKLFF
j_call: TRBJ2-3; clone_size: -; v_call: TRBV4-2; d_call: -; cdr3_nt: TGTGCCAGCAGCCAAGTTGAGCTCACAGATACGCAGTATTTT; cdr3_aa: CASSQVELTDTQYF
j_call: TRBJ2-2; clone_size: -; v_call: TRBV28; d_call: -; cdr3_nt: TGTGCCAGCACCAAGACAGGAGACACCGGGGAGCTGTTTTTT; cdr3_aa: CASTKTGDTGELFF
j_call: TRBJ1-4; clone_size: -; v_call: TRBV25-1; d_call: -; cdr3_nt: TGTGCCAGCAGTGACCGATGGACAGATCCCCATGAAAAACTGTTTTTT; cdr3_aa: CASSDRWTDPHEKLFF
j_call: TRBJ1-6; clone_size: -; v_call: TRBV7-6; d_call: TRBD1; cdr3_nt: TGTGCCAGCAGCACGGGACAGGGTTTCTCACCCCTCCACTTT; cdr3_aa: CASSTGQGFSPLHF
j_call: TRBJ2-1; clone_size: -; v_call: TRBV7-9; d_call: -; cdr3_nt: TGTGCCAGCAGCCCTACCTCCTACAATGAGCAGTTCTTC; cdr3_aa: CASSPTSYNEQFF
j_call: TRBJ2-3; clone_size: few; v_call: TRBV6-6; d_call: -; cdr3_nt: TGTGCCAGCAGTTTCACAGGGATCAGCACAGATACGCAGTATTTT; cdr3_aa: CASSFTGISTDTQYF
j_call: TRBJ2-7; clone_size: once; v_call: TRBV29-1; d_call: -; cdr3_nt: TGCAGCGTAACGACAGGTCCCTCCTACGAGCAGTACTTC; cdr3_aa: CSVTTGPSYEQYF
j_call: TRBJ2-7; clone_size: -; v_call: TRBV28; d_call: -; cdr3_nt: TGTGCCAGCAGTTTATCTAACGAGCAGTACTTC; cdr3_aa: CASSLSNEQYF
j_call: TRBJ1-1; clone_size: -; v_call: TRBV5-1; d_call: -; cdr3_nt: TGCGCCAGCAGCTTGAGACATGCTAACACTGAAGCTTTCTTT; cdr3_aa: CASSLRHANTEAFF
j_call: TRBJ2-7; clone_size: -; v_call: TRBV27; d_call: TRBD1; cdr3_nt: TGTGCCAGCAGTTTAGGAGCGGGACAGGGGGCTTACGAGCAGTACTTC; cdr3_aa: CASSLGAGQGAYEQYF
j_call: TRBJ2-5; clone_size: once; v_call: TRBV15; d_call: -; cdr3_nt: TGTGCCACCAGAGCGGACAGCGTACTCGGGGAGACCCAGTACTTC; cdr3_aa: CATRADSVLGETQYF
j_call: TRBJ2-7; clone_size: -; v_call: TRBV28; d_call: TRBD1; cdr3_nt: TGTGCCAGCAGAAGACAGGGGGACCCCTACGAGCAGTACTTC; cdr3_aa: CASRRQGDPYEQYF
j_call: TRBJ2-7; clone_size: -; v_call: TRBV19; d_call: TRBD1; cdr3_nt: TGTGCCAGTAGTATGGTGACAGGGTCCTACGAGCAGTACTTC; cdr3_aa: CASSMVTGSYEQYF
j_call: TRBJ2-7; clone_size: -; v_call: TRBV7-2; d_call: TRBD2; cdr3_nt: TGTGCCAGCAGCTCCCGGGGGGGGAGGGGTGTGCAGTACTTC; cdr3_aa: CASSSRGGRGVQYF
j_call: TRBJ1-2; clone_size: -; v_call: TRBV6-5; d_call: TRBD1; cdr3_nt: TGTGCCAGCAGTTACTCATTGGGACAGTCCGATGGCTACACCTTC; cdr3_aa: CASSYSLGQSDGYTF
j_call: TRBJ1-1; clone_size: -; v_call: TRBV5-1; d_call: -; cdr3_nt: TGCGCCAGCAGCCATGGGGAGGGAAACACTGAAGCTTTCTTT; cdr3_aa: CASSHGEGNTEAFF
j_call: TRBJ2-7; clone_size: -; v_call: TRBV18; d_call: -; cdr3_nt: TGTGCCAGCTCACCTTACAGTCTGAGCTCCTACGAGCAGTACTTC; cdr3_aa: CASSPYSLSSYEQYF
j_call: TRBJ2-5; clone_size: -; v_call: TRBV7-9; d_call: -; cdr3_nt: TGTGCCAGCAGCTCAAACCGGGACTCCAAAAGCGGGGAGACCCAGTACTTC; cdr3_aa: CASSSNRDSKSGETQYF
j_call: TRBJ1-2; clone_size: -; v_call: TRBV4-1; d_call: TRBD1; cdr3_nt: TGCGCCAGCAGGCGGACAGGGTTTGCTGGCTACACCTTC; cdr3_aa: CASRRTGFAGYTF
j_call: TRBJ2-1; clone_size: -; v_call: TRBV10-3; d_call: -; cdr3_nt: TGTGCCATCAGTGATCCCCAGGGCTCCTACAATGAGCAGTTCTTC; cdr3_aa: CAISDPQGSYNEQFF
j_call: TRBJ1-1; clone_size: -; v_call: TRBV9; d_call: TRBD1; cdr3_nt: TGTGCCAGCAGCACCAACAGGGGCTTTATCGGTTTGAACACTGAAGCTTTCTTT; cdr3_aa: CASSTNRGFIGLNTEAFF
j_call: TRBJ2-7; clone_size: once; v_call: TRBV4-3; d_call: TRBD1; cdr3_nt: TGCGCCAGCAGCCAAGTTTGGGACAGCTCCTACGAGCAGTACTTC; cdr3_aa: CASSQVWDSSYEQYF
j_call: TRBJ1-2; clone_size: -; v_call: TRBV29-1; d_call: -; cdr3_nt: TGCAGCGTCCTCGGGGGGACCCGGGTAGGATATGGCTACACCTTC; cdr3_aa: CSVLGGTRVGYGYTF
j_call: TRBJ2-1; clone_size: -; v_call: TRBV28; d_call: TRBD1; cdr3_nt: TGTGCCAGCACGGCCGGGACAGCAAATTTCTACAATGAGCAGTTCTTC; cdr3_aa: CASTAGTANFYNEQFF
j_call: TRBJ2-7; clone_size: -; v_call: TRBV4-3; d_call: TRBD1; cdr3_nt: TGCGCCAGCAGCCAAGGGGTCTTCGGGACAGTATTCTACGAGCAGTACTTC; cdr3_aa: CASSQGVFGTVFYEQYF
j_call: TRBJ2-7; clone_size: -; v_call: TRBV4-3; d_call: TRBD2; cdr3_nt: TGCGCCAGCAGCCAAGAATGGGACTACCGCTACGAGCAGTACTTC; cdr3_aa: CASSQEWDYRYEQYF
j_call: TRBJ1-4; clone_size: -; v_call: TRBV4-3; d_call: -; cdr3_nt: TGCGCCAGCAGCCCAGGGATAACTAATGAAAAACTGTTTTTT; cdr3_aa: CASSPGITNEKLFF
j_call: TRBJ2-1; clone_size: -; v_call: TRBV5-8; d_call: -; cdr3_nt: TGTGCCAGCAGCTTGGGACACGGCTCCTACAATGAGCAGTTCTTC; cdr3_aa: CASSLGHGSYNEQFF
j_call: TRBJ2-5; clone_size: -; v_call: TRBV11-3; d_call: -; cdr3_nt: TGTGCCAGCAGCCTCGAGAACAGAGAGACCCAGTACTTC; cdr3_aa: CASSLENRETQYF
j_call: TRBJ2-1; clone_size: -; v_call: TRBV7-9; d_call: -; cdr3_nt: TGTGCCAGCAGCTTGGCGACAGTCAATGAGCAGTTCTTC; cdr3_aa: CASSLATVNEQFF
j_call: TRBJ1-5; clone_size: -; v_call: TRBV10-3; d_call: -; cdr3_nt: TGTGCCATCAGTGATAAAGGGGCGTGGAATCAGCCCCAGCATTTT; cdr3_aa: CAISDKGAWNQPQHF
j_call: TRBJ2-6; clone_size: few; v_call: TRBV11-2; d_call: TRBD1; cdr3_nt: TGTGCCAGCAGCTTAGGACAGGGCCCGTTGGCCAACGTCCTGACTTTC; cdr3_aa: CASSLGQGPLANVLTF
j_call: TRBJ2-7; clone_size: -; v_call: TRBV9; d_call: TRBD1; cdr3_nt: TGTGCCAGCAGCGTAGGCCCGGGACAGGTATACGAGCAGTACTTC; cdr3_aa: CASSVGPGQVYEQYF
j_call: TRBJ2-7; clone_size: -; v_call: TRBV5-1; d_call: -; cdr3_nt: TGCGCCAGCACCCTTACGCGGGACAGCACCTACGAGCAGTACTTC; cdr3_aa: CASTLTRDSTYEQYF
j_call: TRBJ2-4; clone_size: -; v_call: TRBV13; d_call: -; cdr3_nt: TGTGCCAGCAGCAGGACTGTAGCGGCCAAACGGGAGAACATTCAGTACTTC; cdr3_aa: CASSRTVAAKRENIQYF
j_call: TRBJ2-7; clone_size: -; v_call: TRBV5-1; d_call: -; cdr3_nt: TGCGCCAGCAGCTTGGCGGGCTCCTACGAGCAGTACTTC; cdr3_aa: CASSLAGSYEQYF
j_call: TRBJ2-4; clone_size: -; v_call: TRBV5-6; d_call: TRBD1; cdr3_nt: TGTGCCAGCAGCTTGGGGGACAGTAAAAACATTCAGTACTTC; cdr3_aa: CASSLGDSKNIQYF
j_call: TRBJ2-7; clone_size: -; v_call: TRBV18; d_call: -; cdr3_nt: TGTGCCAGCTCACCAGCGGGGATTACCTACGAGCAGTACTTC; cdr3_aa: CASSPAGITYEQYF
j_call: TRBJ2-7; clone_size: -; v_call: TRBV25-1; d_call: TRBD1; cdr3_nt: TGTGCCAGCAGTGTAACGGACAGGGGGGATTCCTACGAGCAGTACTTC; cdr3_aa: CASSVTDRGDSYEQYF
j_call: TRBJ2-7; clone_size: -; v_call: TRBV13; d_call: -; cdr3_nt: TGTGCCAGCAGCCCCGGCGGGCTAGCGCTTTCCTACGAGCAGTACTTC; cdr3_aa: CASSPGGLALSYEQYF
j_call: TRBJ2-7; clone_size: once; v_call: TRBV14; d_call: TRBD2; cdr3_nt: TGTGCCAGCAGCCGAGCTAGCGGGGGGGTCTACGAGCAGTACTTC; cdr3_aa: CASSRASGGVYEQYF
j_call: TRBJ2-5; clone_size: -; v_call: TRBV7-2; d_call: TRBD2; cdr3_nt: TGTGCCAGCAGCCGTAGCGGGGGGGCAAAGGAGACCCAGTACTTC; cdr3_aa: CASSRSGGAKETQYF
j_call: TRBJ2-7; clone_size: -; v_call: TRBV6-5; d_call: TRBD1; cdr3_nt: TGTGCCAGTGGACAGGGATACTACGAGCAGTACTTC; cdr3_aa: CASGQGYYEQYF
j_call: TRBJ2-7; clone_size: -; v_call: TRBV7-9; d_call: -; cdr3_nt: TGTGCCAGCAGCTTACCCTCAGCCTACGAGCAGTACTTC; cdr3_aa: CASSLPSAYEQYF
j_call: TRBJ1-5; clone_size: -; v_call: TRBV5-5; d_call: -; cdr3_nt: TGTGCCAGCAGCTTGAGCGGGACCAGCCTGGGGTATCAGCCCCAGCATTTT; cdr3_aa: CASSLSGTSLGYQPQHF
j_call: TRBJ1-4; clone_size: -; v_call: TRBV7-9; d_call: -; cdr3_nt: TGTGCCAGCAGCTTAGTCCTAGACCGAAAACTGTTTTTT; cdr3_aa: CASSLVLDRKLFF
j_call: TRBJ1-2; clone_size: -; v_call: TRBV7-9; d_call: TRBD1; cdr3_nt: TGTGCCAGCAGCTTAGGGGACAGCCGCTATGGCTACACCTTC; cdr3_aa: CASSLGDSRYGYTF
j_call: TRBJ2-7; clone_size: -; v_call: TRBV5-4; d_call: TRBD1; cdr3_nt: TGTGCCAGCAGAATCGACAGGGGTTTGATCGAGCAGTACTTC; cdr3_aa: CASRIDRGLIEQYF
j_call: TRBJ1-4; clone_size: -; v_call: TRBV27; d_call: TRBD1; cdr3_nt: TGTGCCAGCAGTTTGGACAGGGAAGGTGAAAAACTGTTTTTT; cdr3_aa: CASSLDREGEKLFF